A single TCR beta chain is shown here with its context. There are many counts of this clonotype. Its antigen is still unknown. It has no much larger one-base neighbor in the sample; base qualities were not kept. The data stem from a study of neurological immune-mediated disorders (dated by TCRdb to the late 2010s). Regarding the complete study: Peripheral blood TCR-beta repertoires from patients with HTLV-I-associated myelopathy (HAM/TSP), patients with multiple sclerosis, and healthy controls were compared in the study using UMI-based sequencing. Alongside PBMC samples, the set of 106 TCR-beta libraries contained longitudinal samples, technical triplicates, and paired CD4+ and CD8+ T-cell subsets that had been sorted. Each longitudinal HAM/TSP and healthy donor was sampled at 3 time-points spaced at about 3-40 month intervals. Of the approximately 66 subjects in the cohort, roughly 14 were HAM/TSP patients, about 34 were multiple sclerosis patients, and approximately 20 were healthy controls.

Paper-wide results and their limitations: TCR clonal expansion was greatest in HAM/TSP patients and smallest in MS patients, who ranked below even healthy controls. No identical CDR3 amino acid sequences were found to be shared among expanded clones across subjects, suggesting that TCR-beta repertoires were private in all groups.

Per the publication, the time point label means: longitudinal time-point 2. The healthy controls were volunteers from blood banks in Maryland, USA. Libraries from unsorted PBMCs were made from 2 million PBMCs kept in RNAlater at -80 degrees C until RNA extraction. Peripheral blood underwent Ficoll-Hypaque density gradient centrifugation to isolate PBMCs, which were then cryopreserved in liquid nitrogen. CDR1 and CDR2 were assigned from the germline V gene as MGHRA and YSYEKL. V sheds 0 bases and J sheds 6 bases, leaving 5 bases between their ends. There are 13 amino acids in the CDR3, from cysteine to phenylalanine inclusive. Kept here is only the CDR3 DNA, which spans 39 bases and is read in frame from base 1. cDNA synthesis used template-switch 5'RACE with a primer carrying a 10-nucleotide random unique molecular identifier tagging each TCR transcript. Each sequencing run produced over 170 million TCR-beta sequences covering 15-18 subjects. The RNeasy kit was used for extraction of total RNA. The KAPA Real-time Library Amplification kit was used to amplify TCR-beta VDJ regions with primers for the TCR constant region and the 5'RACE anchor. A first PCR added sample indexes and Illumina adaptors, after which a second PCR increased the library yield. After purification with Ampure beads, the TCR product of roughly 650 bp was size-selected on a 2% E-gel SizeSelection system. Before pooling, library quality was assessed on a Bioanalyzer, concentration was determined with Qubit, and library quantification was performed with the Kapa Library Quantification kit. Paired-end 2 x 150 bp sequencing of the libraries was performed on an Illumina HiSeq 2500. To increase sequence diversity, roughly 25-31% phiX was spiked into each library pool. The authors processed their data as follows. Quality-filtered reads were processed with the UMI-based MiGEC pipeline, which removed over 75% of raw TCR sequences during error correction. IMGT germline references were used for aligning VDJ genes, and each clonotype was defined as a unique CDR3 amino acid sequence together with its V-J genes. Clonal expansion, Shannon diversity and CDR3 relatedness were evaluated with VDJtools (CalcPairwiseDistances, ClusterSamples), while phylogenetic trees were built in CLCbio workbench. A clone was classed as expanded if it had 8 or more unique UMIs, a cutoff based on coefficient-of-variation modelling across technical triplicates. The public reads were quality trimmed at Q25 with fastp and then assembled into clones with MiXCR by TCRdb, keeping productive beta chains. Records with the same CDR3 protein are collapsed into one entry carrying the most frequent genes and DNA. The authors' filters were not applied to this entry. This sample gives some 60,000 distinct CDR3 sequences in total; about 10% of them show up just once. About 12% of the sample is in the top ten clones.

The clonotype was recovered from a man under 40 in good health. The chain links TRBV4-1 with TRBJ2-2, with an unclear D gene assignment. Sequenced input: PBMCs. The CDR3 region reads CASSQDRSGELFF. The sequenced DNA: TGCGCCAGCAGCCAAGACCGTTCCGGGGAGCTGTTTTTT.